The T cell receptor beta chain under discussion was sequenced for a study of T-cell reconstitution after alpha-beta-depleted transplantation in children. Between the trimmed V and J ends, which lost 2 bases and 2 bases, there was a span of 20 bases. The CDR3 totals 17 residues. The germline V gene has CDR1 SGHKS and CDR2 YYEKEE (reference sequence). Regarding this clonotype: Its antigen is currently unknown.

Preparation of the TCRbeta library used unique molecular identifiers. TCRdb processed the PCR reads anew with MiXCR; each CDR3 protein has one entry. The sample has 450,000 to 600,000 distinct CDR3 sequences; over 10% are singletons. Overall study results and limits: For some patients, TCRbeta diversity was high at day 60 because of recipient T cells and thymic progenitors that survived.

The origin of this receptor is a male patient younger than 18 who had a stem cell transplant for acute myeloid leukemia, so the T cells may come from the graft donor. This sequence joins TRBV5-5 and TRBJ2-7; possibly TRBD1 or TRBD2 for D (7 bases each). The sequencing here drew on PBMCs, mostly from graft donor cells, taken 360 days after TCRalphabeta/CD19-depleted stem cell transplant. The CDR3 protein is CASSFRDVPGGAYEQYF. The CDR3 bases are TGTGCCAGCAGCTTCCGAGATGTTCCAGGGGGGGCCTACGAGCAGTACTTC.